The 8 T cell receptor beta chains below all came from one sample that was sequenced in a study of blood T cell repertoires in COVID-19. Generated by immunoSEQ multiplex PCR, the TCRdb table keeps only in-frame clones and is missing some. The data show under 200,000 clones, with roughly 80% seen just once and 4% to 6.5% held by the top ten. Sequenced: PBMCs or T cells enriched from blood (not recorded which). These receptors came from a woman aged 60-70 years with acute COVID-19.

The chain combines TRBV4-3 with TRBJ2-3; tentatively, D is TRBD1 (6 bases). Trimming removed 0 bases at V and 8 bases at J, with 12 bases between. Germline loops: CDR1 LGHNA, CDR2 YSLEER. The CDR3 has 14 residues. The CDR3: CASSQDQGGRTQYF. In DNA, the CDR3 is TGCGCCAGCAGCCAAGATCAAGGGGGACGTACGCAGTATTTT.

The chain combines TRBV6-5 with TRBJ2-7; TRBD1 aligns across 8 bases. CDR3 length: 16 amino acids. J was trimmed by 5 bases and V by 0 bases; bases with no gene match: 9. The germline CDR1 and CDR2 sequences are MNHEY and SVGAGI. The CDR3, as DNA: TGTGCCAGCAGTTACTCGACAGGGGCAATCCAGAACGAGCAGTACGTC. Translating gives CASSYSTGAIQNEQYV.

V gene TRBV3-1 (or the pseudogene TRBV3-2) combines with J gene TRBJ2-1; D may be TRBD2 (5 bases). Trimming removed 1 base at V and 5 bases at J, with 12 bases between. CDR1 and CDR2 (germline): LGHDT, YNNKEL (reference sequence). The CDR3 has 15 amino acids. CDR3 region: CASSQAGVSNNEQFF. The CDR3 DNA sequence: TGTGCCAGCAGCCAAGCCGGGGTATCGAACAATGAGCAGTTCTTC.

The rearrangement joins TRBV4-2 to TRBJ2-1; possible D gene TRBD1, 5 bases. CDR3 length: 14 amino acids. Per germline, CDR1 LGHNA and CDR2 YNFKEQ. Trimming took 3 bases from V and 2 from J, leaving 8 bases between them. The CDR3 loop is CASSQGRTYNEQFF. The CDR3 coding sequence is TGTGCCAGCAGCCAGGGGCGGACCTACAATGAGCAGTTCTTC.

This chain uses TRBV5-7 with TRBJ2-7; TRBD1 might be the D (6 bases). TRBV5-7 is treated as an ORF (open reading frame) with a function not yet certain. This CDR3 comprises 15 residues. The V end was cut by 0 bases, the J end by 3 bases, with 13 bases between. CDR3 bases: TGTGCCAGCAGCTTGGTCCCAGGGGTTTACTACGAGCAGTACTTC. Amino acid sequence: CASSLVPGVYYEQYF.

The J gene is TRBJ1-6, the V gene TRBV6-5; maybe TRBD1 (6 bases). The CDR3 is 14 amino acids. Trimming shortened V by 11 bases and J by 11 bases, and 22 bases separated the two germline ends. Germline assignment: CDR1 MNHEY and CDR2 SVGAGI. In DNA, the CDR3 is TGTGCCGCCCACAACAGGGAAGTGAGGACACCCCTCCACTTT. Amino acids: CAAHNREVRTPLHF.

The chain employs TRBV9 and TRBJ1-2; 7 nucleotides match TRBD1. V lost 5 bases and J lost 5; bases outside the gene matches: 6. Germline V gene lookup returns CDR1 SGDLS and CDR2 YYNGEE. There are 13 residues in the CDR3. CDR3 nucleotide sequence: TGTGCCAGCAGTCCAGGGGGAAGGTATGGCTACACCTTC. This encodes CASSPGGRYGYTF.

This sequence joins TRBV21-1 and TRBJ2-7; TRBD1 reflects the table's D call only, with no check against the DNA. TRBV21-1 is termed a pseudogene. CDR3 length: 15 residues. CDR3 nucleotides: TGTGCCAGCAGCCACCACTACAGGGCCCCTTACGAGCAGTACGTC. It is translated as CASSHHYRAPYEQYV.